This T cell receptor (beta chain) is drawn from a study of T cells in Graves' hyperthyroidism and ophthalmopathy. Whole-study findings and limits: The model anticipated ophthalmopathy a median approximately 6.5 months pre-onset.

The CDR3 totals 15 residues. Germline V CDR1 and CDR2: MDHEN, SYDVKM. V lost 3 bases and J lost 1, with 10 bases in between. This clonotype was observed a few times. Its antigen is not known. Regions amplified from RNA transcripts were the TCR beta CDR3 regions. Initially, a first-round RT-PCR of the TCR CDR3 employed the HTBI primer set. TCRdb processed the multiplex PCR reads anew with MiXCR; each CDR3 protein has one entry. The table shows fewer than 350,000 distinct CDR3 sequences, with about 14% occurring only once. The chain links TRBV28 to TRBJ1-5; no definite D call. The TCR comes from a woman between 25 and 40 years old with Graves' hyperthyroidism that later progressed to Graves' ophthalmopathy. The sample comprised blood. CDR3 DNA: TGTGCCAGCAGTTTCGAGGTGTTGAGCAATCAGCCCCAGCATTTT. It codes for CASSFEVLSNQPQHF.